A single sample is the source of the 3 T cell receptor beta chains below, sequenced in a study of beta chain features in type 1 diabetes. Study-level points and caveats: Shortening that was moderate but significant affected the TCRB CDR3s of Type 1 diabetes patients in all four CD4+ subsets.

Since all of the isolated RNA was reverse transcribed, expressed TCRB transcripts were what got sequenced. Sequencing was performed with immunoSEQ multiplex PCR; in TCRdb, only in-frame clones are kept and a portion is missing. The top ten hold roughly 1.5% of the sample, which has under 55,000 clones, over 40% seen once. These TCRs' antigens remain unknown. Material for sequencing was Tregs from blood. All receptors come from a young man with type 1 diabetes.

This clone showed up just a few times. V gene TRBV7-7 combines with J gene TRBJ2-1; TRBD1 aligns across 7 bases. V trimming: 0 bases; J trimming: 6 bases; junction bases outside the gene matches: 8. The CDR3 contains 16 residues. Germline CDR1 is SSHAT and CDR2 is FNYEAQ (reference sequence). The CDR3 DNA reads as TGTGCCAGCAGCTTAGCCGGGTCAGGGGGAAGCAATGAGCAGTTCTTC. It specifies CASSLAGSGGSNEQFF.

The rearrangement joins TRBV7-2 to TRBJ2-5; 9 positions agree with TRBD1. In germline, CDR1 is SGHTA, CDR2 FQGNSA. With 5 bases clipped from V and 7 bases from J, the junction kept 11 bases outside the gene matches. The CDR3 has 15 residues. This chain's CDR3 is CASSLGQGPQLTQYF. CDR3 coding DNA: TGTGCCAGCAGCCTGGGACAGGGTCCCCAATTGACCCAGTACTTC.

This clone was seen a few times. The chain combines TRBV19 with TRBJ2-3; D perhaps matches TRBD1 (7 bases). This CDR3 spans 15 amino acids. The germline CDR1 and CDR2 sequences are LNHDA and SQIVND (reference sequence). The ends were cut back, 4 bases at V and 1 base at J, with 12 bases in the middle. The CDR3 nucleotides are TGTGCCAGTAGTAGGCGGGACAGCCGCACAGATACGCAGTATTTT. Translation gives CASSRRDSRTDTQYF. Combining the CDR3 with reference TRBV19 and TRBJ2-3 gives the whole variable domain DGGITQSPKYLFRKEGQNVTLSCEQNLNHDAMYWYRQDPGQGLRLIYYSQIVNDFQKGDIAEGYSVSREKKESFPLTVTSAQKNPTAFYLCASSRRDSRTDTQYFGPGTRLTVL.